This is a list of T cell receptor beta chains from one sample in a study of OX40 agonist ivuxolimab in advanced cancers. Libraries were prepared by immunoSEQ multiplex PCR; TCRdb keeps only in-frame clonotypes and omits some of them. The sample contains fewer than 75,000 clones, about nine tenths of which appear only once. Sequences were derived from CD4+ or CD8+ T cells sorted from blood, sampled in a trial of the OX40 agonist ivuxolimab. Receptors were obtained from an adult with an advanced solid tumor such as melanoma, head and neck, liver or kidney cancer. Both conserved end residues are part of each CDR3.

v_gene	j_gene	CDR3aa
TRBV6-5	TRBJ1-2	CASSYDIGIRYTF
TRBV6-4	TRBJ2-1	CASSSDWDRTNNEQFF
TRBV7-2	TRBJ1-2	CASSLTPDTVNYGYTF
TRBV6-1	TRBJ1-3	CASLHRDVVGNTIYF
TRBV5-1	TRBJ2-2	CASSFFGTGASTGELFF
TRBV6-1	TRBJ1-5	CASSEVGGQPSNQPQHF
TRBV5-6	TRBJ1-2	CASSYLPQGDRGYGYTF
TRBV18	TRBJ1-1	CASSPSLNQGFAEAFF
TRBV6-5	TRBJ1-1	CASSSGQIEAFF
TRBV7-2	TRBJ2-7	CASSLAAGAAYEQYF
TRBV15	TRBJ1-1	CATSRARQGAMNTEAFF
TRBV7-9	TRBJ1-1	CASSTGQQYTEAFF
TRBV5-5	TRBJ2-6	CASSPILSHSGANVLTF
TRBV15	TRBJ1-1	CATSRETGRPNTEAFF
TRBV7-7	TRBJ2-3	CASSEGLAGTDTQYF
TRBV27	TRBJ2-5	CASSLNSRGSRETQYF
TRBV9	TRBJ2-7	CASSVDGGPYEQYF
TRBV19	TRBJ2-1	CASSIQRGVNEQFF
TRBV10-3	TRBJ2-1	CAIRPGGASGGNEQFF
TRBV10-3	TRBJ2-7	CAIRKGFSGTRASYEQYF
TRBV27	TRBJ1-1	CASSFGRESEAFF
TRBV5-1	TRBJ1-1	CASSLGTGGRTEAFF
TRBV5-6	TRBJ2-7	CASSFALSTGSYEQYF
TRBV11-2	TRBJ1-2	CASRSTGQGNYGYTF
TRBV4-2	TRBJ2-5	CASSQDLGLAVKETQYF
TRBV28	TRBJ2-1	CASSPSGRAYNEQFF
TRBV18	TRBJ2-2	CASSLWTSGRTDTGELFF
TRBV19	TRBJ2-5	CASSITGGYQETQYF
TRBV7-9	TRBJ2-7	CASSLGGPLVYEQYF
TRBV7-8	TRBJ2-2	CASSPQGAPGELFF
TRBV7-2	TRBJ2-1	CASSLEGASGGEQFF
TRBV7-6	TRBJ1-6	CASSSQGSPLHF
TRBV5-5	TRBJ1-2	CASSLLAESYGYTF
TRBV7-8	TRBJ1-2	CASSPSTFGSDRGNYGYTF
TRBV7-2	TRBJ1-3	CASSFGGSGNTIYF